The 27 T cell receptor beta chains in this list originate from one sample, sequenced in a study of T-cell reconstitution after alpha-beta-depleted transplantation in children. Unique molecular identifiers featured in how the TCRbeta library was prepared. TCRdb reprocessed the PCR reads via MiXCR and lists one record per CDR3 protein. This sample has hundreds of thousands of distinct CDR3 sequences, with 18% found just once. The specimen comprised PBMCs from the stem cell graft donor, sampled from the stem cell graft. These receptors all come from a human donor who donated a stem cell graft to a child with acute lymphoblastic leukemia.

The genes are TRBV20-1 and TRBJ2-7, with 12 bases lining up with TRBD2. There are 18 residues in the CDR3. With V trimmed by 3 bases and J by 1 base, 13 bases remained unmatched. Per germline, CDR1 DFQATT and CDR2 SNEGSKA (reference sequence). CDR3 loop: CSASEWDALAGGSYEQYF. The CDR3 coding sequence is TGCAGTGCTAGTGAGTGGGACGCCCTAGCGGGAGGGTCCTACGAGCAGTACTTC.

The chain employs TRBV7-3 and TRBJ2-2; D not certain. Looked up from germline, CDR1 is SGHTA and CDR2 is FQGTGA. The CDR3 is 13 amino acids. V lost 1 base and J 5 bases, leaving 5 bases between the germline ends. Written as DNA, the CDR3 is TGTGCCAGCAGCTTAATGGCGACCGGGGAGCTGTTTTTT. It is translated as CASSLMATGELFF.

This clonotype has just a few counts. The chain recombines TRBV14 with TRBJ1-3, with TRBD1 identical over 8 bases. The CDR3 totals 17 residues. The J segment lost 4 bases and the V segment lost 0 bases, leaving 8 bases of the junction unmatched. Germline CDR1 SGHDN, CDR2 FVKESK. For the CDR3, the DNA is TGTGCCAGCAGCCAAGATTGGGACAGGACTCGCGGAAACACCATATATTTT. As protein: CASSQDWDRTRGNTIYF.

This clonotype came up a few times. The chain couples TRBV27 to TRBJ2-3, with D uncertain. The CDR3 covers 15 residues. V lost 5 bases and J lost 2, with 14 bases in between. The germline V gene encodes CDR1 MNHEY and CDR2 SMNVEV (reference sequence). The DNA for the CDR3 is TGTGCCAGCAGTATCTTACCAGACAACACAGATACGCAGTATTTT. This translates into CASSILPDNTDTQYF.

This clonotype has more than one count but fewer than ten. V and J are TRBV5-1 and TRBJ2-7, with D possibly TRBD2 on 5 matching bases. V gave up 3 bases and J gave up 3 bases, with 10 bases separating them. Germline lookup yields CDR1 SGHRS and CDR2 YFSETQ. This CDR3 is built from 13 residues. CDR3 region: CASSSAGNYEQYF. In DNA form, the CDR3 reads TGCGCCAGCAGCTCGGCCGGGAACTACGAGCAGTACTTC. The whole variable domain, filled in from reference TRBV5-1 and TRBJ2-7, reads KAGVTQTPRYLIKTRGQQVTLSCSPISGHRSVSWYQQTPGQGLQFLFEYFSETQRNKGNFPGRFSGRQFSNSRSEMNVSTLELGDSALYLCASSSAGNYEQYFGPGTRLTVT.

The chain joins TRBV20-1 to TRBJ2-1, with D possibly matching TRBD2 (6 bases). This CDR3 region has 15 residues. The germline gives CDR1 DFQATT, CDR2 SNEGSKA (reference sequence). V lost 7 bases and J lost 7, with 23 bases in between. CDR3 sequence (DNA): TGCAGTGGCGGAAGTAGCGCCCGGAGGGGTAATGAGCAGTTCTTC. Residues: CSGGSSARRGNEQFF.

This clonotype was recorded a few times. The chain couples TRBV20-1 to TRBJ1-1; tentative D call: TRBD1 (5 bases). The CDR3 runs to 14 residues. V dropped 5 bases and J dropped 7 bases, with 20 bases sitting between them. The germline CDR1 and CDR2 sequences are DFQATT and SNEGSKA (reference sequence). This CDR3 is CSAPLGSPGGEAFF. CDR3 DNA: TGCAGTGCTCCCTTAGGAAGCCCCGGGGGTGAAGCTTTCTTT.

This chain joins TRBV5-1 and TRBJ2-1; D call uncertain. Germline loops: CDR1 SGHRS, CDR2 YFSETQ. The CDR3 sequence is 15 residues long. V was clipped by 1 base and J by 2 bases, with 10 bases between them. The CDR3 region has the DNA TGCGCCAGCAGCTTGTCGCAGCCAGCCTACAATGAGCAGTTCTTC. It yields the protein CASSLSQPAYNEQFF.

This clonotype was recorded a few times. The gene calls are TRBV5-1 and TRBJ1-6; unclear D gene. Germline V gives CDR1 SGHRS, CDR2 YFSETQ. This CDR3 comprises 16 residues. The germline V and J ends were trimmed by 0 bases and 10 bases, with 17 bases remaining between them. CDR3 nucleotide sequence: TGCGCCAGCAGCTTGGGGGCCTTCCCGGAAGGATCACCCCTCCACTTT. This translates into CASSLGAFPEGSPLHF.

The chain recombines TRBV7-9 with TRBJ1-1, with D perhaps TRBD1 (6 bases). V was shortened by 5 bases and J by 0 bases, with 13 bases between the two germline ends. The CDR3 loop spans 15 amino acids. The germline V gene encodes CDR1 SEHNR and CDR2 FQNEAQ (reference sequence). CDR3 sequence: CASSPRDKMNTEAFF. For the CDR3, the DNA is TGTGCCAGCAGCCCACGGGACAAGATGAACACTGAAGCTTTCTTT.

The chain has TRBV5-5 and TRBJ1-2; weak D call: TRBD1 (5 bases). The CDR3 sequence is 14 residues long. CDR1 and CDR2 from the germline V gene are SGHKS and YYEKEE (reference sequence). Trimming pared 3 bases from V and 0 bases from J, leaving 9 bases between. The chain's CDR3 is CASSSDTANYGYTF. The CDR3 DNA follows: TGTGCCAGCAGCTCGGACACAGCTAACTATGGCTACACCTTC. Together with reference TRBV5-5 and TRBJ1-2, the CDR3 gives the full variable domain: DAGVTQSPTHLIKTRGQQVTLRCSPISGHKSVSWYQQVLGQGPQFIFQYYEKEERGRGNFPDRFSARQFPNYSSELNVNALLLGDSALYLCASSSDTANYGYTFGSGTRLTVV.

This clonotype was picked up many times. The chain employs TRBV4-2 and TRBJ2-1; 9 bases fit TRBD1. The CDR3 contains 16 residues. V shed 3 bases, J shed 4 bases, and the junction held 7 bases outside the gene matches. In germline, CDR1 is LGHNA, CDR2 YNFKEQ. The CDR3, as DNA: TGTGCCAGCAGCCACGGACAGGGGCGCCCTTACAATGAGCAGTTCTTC. Protein product: CASSHGQGRPYNEQFF.

This clonotype has a handful of counts. The V gene is TRBV20-1, the J gene TRBJ2-1; 9 bases are shared with TRBD2. This CDR3 has 16 residues. CDR1 and CDR2 (germline): DFQATT, SNEGSKA (reference sequence). V lost 0 bases to trimming and J lost 3 bases; unmatched junction nucleotides: 6. CDR3 in DNA: TGCAGTGCTAGAGATTTCCCTAGCGGGATCTACAATGAGCAGTTCTTC. Protein sequence: CSARDFPSGIYNEQFF.

The CDR3 here is CASSQERRVQGYTF. CDR3 bases: TGTGCCAGCAGCCAAGAGCGGAGGGTACAGGGCTACACCTTC. The chain is built from TRBV3-1 and TRBJ1-2; no reliable D call. Germline CDR1 reads LGHDT; CDR2 reads YNNKEL (reference sequence). The CDR3 runs to 14 residues. Trimming shortened V by 0 bases and J by 8 bases, and 13 bases separated the two germline ends.

Only a few counts were recorded for this clonotype. This sequence joins TRBV13 and TRBJ2-1; no definite D call. V lost 6 bases and J lost 7, with 10 bases in between. Germline lookup yields CDR1 PRHDT and CDR2 FYEKMQ (reference sequence). This CDR3 has 12 amino acids. The CDR3 sequence: CASSYTRNEQFF. The CDR3 DNA sequence: TGTGCCAGCAGTTACACAAGGAATGAGCAGTTCTTC. Combining the CDR3 with reference TRBV13 and TRBJ2-1 gives the whole variable domain AAGVIQSPRHLIKEKRETATLKCYPIPRHDTVYWYQQGPGQDPQFLISFYEKMQSDKGSIPDRFSAQQFSDYHSELNMSSLELGDSALYFCASSYTRNEQFFGPGTRLTVL.

The chain employs TRBV6-2 or TRBV6-3 and TRBJ2-6, with 9 bases that match TRBD1. V lost 0 bases and J lost 1; bases outside the gene matches: 13. CDR1 and CDR2 (germline): MNHEY, SVGEGT. The CDR3 is 21 amino acids. This CDR3 is CASSYSLPDRGSRSGANVLTF. DNA for the CDR3: TGTGCCAGCAGTTACTCGCTTCCTGACAGGGGGTCGAGGTCTGGGGCCAACGTCCTGACTTTC.

A remark on this clonotype: Because it lacks the conserved phenylalanine or tryptophan at the end, this CDR3 is likely a read error. The rearrangement links TRBV12-3 or TRBV12-4 to TRBJ2-3; no definite D call. The V end was cut by 5 bases, the J end by 2 bases, with 5 bases between. The CDR3 is made up of 12 amino acids. The CDR3 DNA is TGTGCCAGCAGTCCCTACACAGATACGCAGTATCTT. This gives the protein CASSPYTDTQYL.

This clonotype was seen a handful of times. The gene calls are TRBV5-1 and TRBJ2-1, with TRBD1 as a possible D gene (6 bases). The V gene's germline CDR1 is SGHRS and CDR2 YFSETQ. There are 12 residues in the CDR3. V lost 0 bases and J 9 bases, leaving 7 bases between the germline ends. CDR3 residues: CASSLGDTEQFF. CDR3 bases: TGCGCCAGCAGCTTGGGGGACACTGAGCAGTTCTTC.

Concerning this clonotype: A junction end diverges from the germline sequence, so it may reflect a read error. The chain links TRBV29-1 to TRBJ1-1, with D unclear. CDR3 length equals 15 residues. Germline-derived CDR1 and CDR2 are SQVTM and ANQGSEA. CDR3 sequence: CSVNPDGTLNAEAFF. CDR3 DNA sequence: TGCAGCGTCAACCCGGACGGAACACTGAACGCTGAAGCTTTCTTT.

This clonotype was observed a few times. V usage is TRBV20-1 and J usage is TRBJ2-5; 10 positions agree with TRBD2. CDR3 length equals 15 residues. Germline loops: CDR1 DFQATT, CDR2 SNEGSKA (reference sequence). The J segment lost 5 bases and the V segment lost 6 bases, leaving 12 bases of the junction unmatched. The CDR3 reads CSALLSGRAGETQYF. As DNA, the CDR3 is TGCAGTGCACTGCTAAGCGGGAGGGCCGGGGAGACCCAGTACTTC.

The V call is TRBV12-3 or TRBV12-4, the J call TRBJ1-1; TRBD1 might be the D (6 bases). V lost 7 bases and J lost 6, with 18 bases in between. This CDR3 spans 14 amino acids. CDR3 region: CASTTWGGAAEAFF. CDR3 DNA sequence: TGTGCCAGCACTACCTGGGGGGGGGCAGCTGAAGCTTTCTTT.

The chain joins TRBV14 to TRBJ2-1; D is unresolved. V lost 3 bases, J lost 0 bases, and 12 bases lay in between. The CDR3 totals 16 residues. Germline V CDR1 and CDR2: SGHDN, FVKESK. CDR3 nucleotides: TGTGCCAGCAGCCACGCCGCTCTAGGCTCCTACAATGAGCAGTTCTTC. Amino acids: CASSHAALGSYNEQFF.

The chain combines TRBV18 with TRBJ2-1, with 9 bases lining up with TRBD1. V lost 2 bases, J lost 6 bases, and 8 bases stayed unmatched. The CDR3 has 16 residues. Germline V gene data show CDR1 as KGHSH and CDR2 as LQKENI. CDR3 bases: TGTGCCAGCTCACCATCGTTCGGGACAGGGACCAATGAGCAGTTCTTC. Protein sequence: CASSPSFGTGTNEQFF.

The gene calls are TRBV20-1 and TRBJ2-1; 7 bases map to TRBD1. With V trimmed by 4 bases and J by 4 bases, 16 bases remained unmatched. The germline V gene has CDR1 DFQATT and CDR2 SNEGSKA (reference sequence). The CDR3 is 17 amino acids. CDR3 sequence: CSATFRGQMIPYNEQFF. The CDR3 bases are TGCAGTGCTACCTTTAGGGGACAGATGATACCGTACAATGAGCAGTTCTTC.

This chain links TRBV5-1 with TRBJ2-5; 9 nucleotides line up with TRBD2. J was trimmed by 6 bases and V by 0 bases; bases with no gene match: 9. The CDR3 runs 16 residues. Looked up from germline, CDR1 is SGHRS and CDR2 is YFSETQ. The CDR3: CASSLGGEAGGQTQYF. CDR3 in DNA: TGCGCCAGCAGCTTGGGAGGGGAAGCGGGAGGACAGACCCAGTACTTC.

This clonotype was recorded once. Here the CDR3 reads CASSQDAGGTYNEQFF. The CDR3 DNA is TGTGCCAGCAGCCAAGATGCAGGGGGGACCTACAATGAGCAGTTCTTC. This chain connects TRBV14 to TRBJ2-1; possibly TRBD1 for D (7 bases). There are 16 residues in the CDR3. CDR1 and CDR2 (germline): SGHDN, FVKESK. V was pared by 0 bases and J by 2 bases, with 11 bases between.

This clonotype showed up just a few times. This rearrangement joins TRBV27 to TRBJ1-1; D remains unclear. V dropped 1 base and J dropped 1 base, with 4 bases sitting between them. CDR1 and CDR2 from the germline V gene are MNHEY and SMNVEV (reference sequence). The CDR3 extends over 13 amino acids. CDR3 bases: TGTGCCAGCAGTTTATACAGGAACACTGAAGCTTTCTTT. It encodes CASSLYRNTEAFF.